This TCR beta chain was sequenced for a study of regulatory T cells in long-lasting Graves disease. This clonotype was seen only a few times. Its cognate antigen is unknown. Findings and caveats of the study: Gene preferences differed: TRBV28, TRBJ1-2, TRBJ2-5 in persistent cases. Researchers reported studying only peripheral blood, not thyroid tissue. Persistent Graves' patients possessed reduced TCR diversity relative to recently diagnosed ones.

From germline, CDR1 is WNHNN and CDR2 SYGVQD (reference sequence). This CDR3 contains 15 residues. V trimming: 2 bases; J trimming: 6 bases; junction bases outside the gene matches: 6. Indicated time point: persistent/refractory GD, antithyroid drugs over 5 years with positive TRAb. Extracted RNA from PBMCs served as the source of the TCR library. TCR beta libraries were built with iRepertoire HTBI primers and Arm-PCR of CDR3 regions. Authors' analysis steps: The samples yielded about 60 TRBV and more than eleven TRBJ segments. TCRdb fed the multiplex PCR reads into MiXCR, producing one record per CDR3 protein. TCRdb, not the original authors, processed these V and J calls. This sample has 500,000 to 700,000 distinct CDR3 sequences, with 30% found just once.

The material was peripheral blood mononuclear cells (PBMCs), obtained when the disease was refractory, from a patient treated with antithyroid drugs. The chain uses TRBV10-1 and TRBJ2-2; 7 bases are shared with TRBD2. The receptor was isolated from a female donor with Graves disease. Here the CDR3 reads CASSESPAGAGELFF. DNA of the CDR3: TGCGCCAGCAGTGAGAGCCCTGCGGGGGCCGGGGAGCTGTTTTTT.